The clone carrying this TCR beta chain has just one count. Its antigen is currently unknown. This table comes from immunoSEQ multiplex PCR, and its TCRdb copy is limited to in-frame clones, with some not included. The repertoire holds 24,000 or so clones, with 81% as singletons. Every patient relapsed after autologous stem cell transplantation, and brentuximab vedotin exposure varied. These data belong to a study of PD-1 blockade in classical Hodgkin lymphoma. There are 16 residues in the CDR3. Unmatched junction bases numbered 7, after V lost 3 bases and J lost 3 bases. Per germline, CDR1 SGHVS and CDR2 FNYEAQ. Findings and caveats of the study: While CD8+ TCR diversity did not rise significantly by C4D1, CD4+ TCR diversity did. Exclusion applied to patients who initiated nivolumab less than 1 year following ASCT. Complete responders entered with baseline diversity on par with newly diagnosed patients, the results showed. Relapsed/refractory patients reportedly had the lowest baseline TCR diversity, below newly diagnosed patients, who were below healthy donors.

The gene calls are TRBV7-6 and TRBJ2-1; 8 positions agree with TRBD1. The sample consisted of peripheral blood mononuclear cells (PBMCs), taken before the second cycle of nivolumab. The clonotype was recovered from a human donor with classical Hodgkin lymphoma. The CDR3 region has the DNA TGTGCCAGCAGCTTTTGGACAGGGTTGGGCTACAATGAGCAGTTCTTC. Encoded protein: CASSFWTGLGYNEQFF.